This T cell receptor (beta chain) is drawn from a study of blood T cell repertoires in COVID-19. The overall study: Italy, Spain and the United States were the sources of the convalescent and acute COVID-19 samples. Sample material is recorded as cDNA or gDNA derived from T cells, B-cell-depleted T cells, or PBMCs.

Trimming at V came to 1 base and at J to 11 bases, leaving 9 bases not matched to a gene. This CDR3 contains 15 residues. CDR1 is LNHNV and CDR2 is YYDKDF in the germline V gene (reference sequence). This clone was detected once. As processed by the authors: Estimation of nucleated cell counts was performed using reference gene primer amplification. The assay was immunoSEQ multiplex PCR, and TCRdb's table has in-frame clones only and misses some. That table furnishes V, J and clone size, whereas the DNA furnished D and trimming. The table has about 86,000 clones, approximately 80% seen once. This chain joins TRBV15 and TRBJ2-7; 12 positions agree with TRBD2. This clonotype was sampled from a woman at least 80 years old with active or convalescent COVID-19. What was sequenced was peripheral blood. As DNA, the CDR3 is TGTGCCACCAGCAGAGGGTCTAGCGGGAGGGCCGGGGAGTACTTC. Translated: CATSRGSSGRAGEYF.